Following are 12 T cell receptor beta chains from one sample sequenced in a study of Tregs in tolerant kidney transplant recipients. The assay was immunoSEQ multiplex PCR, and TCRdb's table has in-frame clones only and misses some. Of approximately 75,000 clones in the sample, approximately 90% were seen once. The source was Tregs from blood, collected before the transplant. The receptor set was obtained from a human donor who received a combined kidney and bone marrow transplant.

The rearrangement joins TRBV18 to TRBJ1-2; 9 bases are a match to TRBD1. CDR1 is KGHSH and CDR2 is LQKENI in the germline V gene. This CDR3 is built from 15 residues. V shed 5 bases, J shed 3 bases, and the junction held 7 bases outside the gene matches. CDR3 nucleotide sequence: TGTGCCAGCTCAACCGCACAGGGGGCCGACTATGGCTACACCTTC. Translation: CASSTAQGADYGYTF.

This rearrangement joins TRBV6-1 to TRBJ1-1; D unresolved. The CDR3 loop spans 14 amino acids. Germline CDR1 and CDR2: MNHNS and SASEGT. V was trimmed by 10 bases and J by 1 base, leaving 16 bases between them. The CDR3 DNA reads TGTGCCACCGTCTCCGTAAGACCGAACACTGAAGCTTTCTTT. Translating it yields CATVSVRPNTEAFF.

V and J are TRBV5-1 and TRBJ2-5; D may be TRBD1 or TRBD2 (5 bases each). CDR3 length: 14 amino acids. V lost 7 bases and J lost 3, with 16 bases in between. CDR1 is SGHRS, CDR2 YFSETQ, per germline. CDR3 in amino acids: CASSPPGRKETQYF. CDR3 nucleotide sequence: TGCGCCAGCTCCCCCCCGGGACGGAAAGAGACCCAGTACTTC.

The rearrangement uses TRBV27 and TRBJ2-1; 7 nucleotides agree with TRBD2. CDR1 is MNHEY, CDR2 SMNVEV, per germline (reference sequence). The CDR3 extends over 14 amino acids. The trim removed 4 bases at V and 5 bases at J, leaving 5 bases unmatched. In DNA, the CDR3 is TGTGCCAGCAGTTCCCGACTAGCTCACAATGAGCAGTTCTTC. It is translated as CASSSRLAHNEQFF.

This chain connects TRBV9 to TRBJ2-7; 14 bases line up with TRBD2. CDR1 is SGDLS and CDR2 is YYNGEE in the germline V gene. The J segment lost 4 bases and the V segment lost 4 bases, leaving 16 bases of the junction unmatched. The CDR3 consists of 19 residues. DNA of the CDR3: TGTGCCAGCAGCCCCACCGGGACTAGCGGGAGTGGAGTTGCTTACGAGCAGTACTTC. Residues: CASSPTGTSGSGVAYEQYF. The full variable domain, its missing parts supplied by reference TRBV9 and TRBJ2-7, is DSGVTQTPKHLITATGQRVTLRCSPRSGDLSVYWYQQSLDQGLQFLIQYYNGEERAKGNILERFSAQQFPDLHSELNLSSLELGDSALYFCASSPTGTSGSGVAYEQYFGPGTRLTVT.

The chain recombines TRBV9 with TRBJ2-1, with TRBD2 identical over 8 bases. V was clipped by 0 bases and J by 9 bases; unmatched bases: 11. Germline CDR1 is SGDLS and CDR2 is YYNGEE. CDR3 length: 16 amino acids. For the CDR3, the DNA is TGTGCCAGCAGCGTAGCTCGAGTAGCGGGATTGGGTGAGCAGTTCTTC. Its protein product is CASSVARVAGLGEQFF. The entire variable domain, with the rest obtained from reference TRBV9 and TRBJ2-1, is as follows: DSGVTQTPKHLITATGQRVTLRCSPRSGDLSVYWYQQSLDQGLQFLIQYYNGEERAKGNILERFSAQQFPDLHSELNLSSLELGDSALYFCASSVARVAGLGEQFFGPGTRLTVL.

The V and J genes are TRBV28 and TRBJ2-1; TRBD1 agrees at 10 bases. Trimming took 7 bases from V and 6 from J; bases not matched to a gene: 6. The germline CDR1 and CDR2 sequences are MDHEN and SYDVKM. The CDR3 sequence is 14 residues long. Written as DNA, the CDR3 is TGTGCCAGCAAGACAGGGGGCGAAGTCAATGAGCAGTTCTTC. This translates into CASKTGGEVNEQFF.

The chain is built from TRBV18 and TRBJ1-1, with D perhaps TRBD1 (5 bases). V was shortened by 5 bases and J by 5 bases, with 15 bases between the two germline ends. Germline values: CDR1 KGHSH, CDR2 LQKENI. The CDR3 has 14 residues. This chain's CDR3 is CASSSEDEGTEAFF. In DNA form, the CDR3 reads TGTGCCAGCTCATCTGAAGATGAGGGGACTGAAGCTTTCTTT.

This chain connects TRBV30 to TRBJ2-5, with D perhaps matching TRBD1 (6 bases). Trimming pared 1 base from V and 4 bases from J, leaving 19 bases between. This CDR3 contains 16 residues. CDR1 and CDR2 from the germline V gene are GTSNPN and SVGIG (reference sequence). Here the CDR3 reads CAWSDNSRGFRETQYF. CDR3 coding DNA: TGTGCCTGGAGTGACAACTCCAGGGGCTTCCGAGAGACCCAGTACTTC.

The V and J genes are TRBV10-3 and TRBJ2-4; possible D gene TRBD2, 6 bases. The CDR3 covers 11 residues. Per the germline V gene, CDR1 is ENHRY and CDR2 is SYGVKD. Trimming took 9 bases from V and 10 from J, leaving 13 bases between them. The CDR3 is CAILREWIQYF. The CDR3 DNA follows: TGTGCCATACTGCGGGAATGGATTCAGTACTTC.

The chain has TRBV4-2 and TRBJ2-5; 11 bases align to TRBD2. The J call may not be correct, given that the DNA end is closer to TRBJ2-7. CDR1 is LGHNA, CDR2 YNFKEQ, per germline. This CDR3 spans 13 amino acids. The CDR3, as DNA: TGTGCCAGCAGTCGACTAGCGGGATACGAGCAGTACTTC. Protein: CASSRLAGYEQYF.

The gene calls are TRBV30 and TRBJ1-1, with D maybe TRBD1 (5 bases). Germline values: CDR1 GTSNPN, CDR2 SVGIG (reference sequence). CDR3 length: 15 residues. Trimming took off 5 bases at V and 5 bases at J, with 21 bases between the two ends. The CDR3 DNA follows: TGTGCCTGGGGCCGGGTCCAAATCGGGGGTACTGAAGCTTTCTTT. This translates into CAWGRVQIGGTEAFF.